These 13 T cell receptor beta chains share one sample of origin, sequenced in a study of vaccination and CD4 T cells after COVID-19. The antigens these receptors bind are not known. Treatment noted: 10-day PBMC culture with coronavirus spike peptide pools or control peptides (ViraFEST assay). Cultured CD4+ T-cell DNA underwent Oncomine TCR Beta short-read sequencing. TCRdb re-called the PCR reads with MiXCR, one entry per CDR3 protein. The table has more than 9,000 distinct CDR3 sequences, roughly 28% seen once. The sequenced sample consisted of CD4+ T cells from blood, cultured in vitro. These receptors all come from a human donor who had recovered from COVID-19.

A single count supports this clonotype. The DNA for the CDR3 is TGTGCCAGCAGCGTGGGAGGGAGCGGGGAGACCCAGTACTTC. It yields the protein CASSVGGSGETQYF. The J gene is TRBJ2-5, the V gene TRBV9; 7 nucleotides line up with TRBD2. The CDR3 covers 14 residues. Germline V lookup: CDR1 SGDLS, CDR2 YYNGEE. V dropped 2 bases and J dropped 5; count of bases not matched to a gene: 6.

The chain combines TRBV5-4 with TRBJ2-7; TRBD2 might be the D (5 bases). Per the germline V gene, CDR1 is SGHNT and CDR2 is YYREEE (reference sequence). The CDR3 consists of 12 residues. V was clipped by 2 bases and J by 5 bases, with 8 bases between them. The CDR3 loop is CASSFSGNEQYF. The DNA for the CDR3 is TGTGCCAGCAGCTTTTCGGGGAACGAGCAGTACTTC.

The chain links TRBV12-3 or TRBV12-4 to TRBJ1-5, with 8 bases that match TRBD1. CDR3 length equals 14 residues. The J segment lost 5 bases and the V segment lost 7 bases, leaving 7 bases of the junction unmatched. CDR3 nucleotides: TGTGCCAGCACCAGGACAGGGCCTTATCAGCCCCAGCATTTT. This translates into CASTRTGPYQPQHF.

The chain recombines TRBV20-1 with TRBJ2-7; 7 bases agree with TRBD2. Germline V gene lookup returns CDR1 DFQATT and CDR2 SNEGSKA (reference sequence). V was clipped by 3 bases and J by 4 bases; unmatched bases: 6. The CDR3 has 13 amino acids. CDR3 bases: TGCAGTGCTAGTCCGGGACTACTATACGAGCAGTACTTC. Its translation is CSASPGLLYEQYF.

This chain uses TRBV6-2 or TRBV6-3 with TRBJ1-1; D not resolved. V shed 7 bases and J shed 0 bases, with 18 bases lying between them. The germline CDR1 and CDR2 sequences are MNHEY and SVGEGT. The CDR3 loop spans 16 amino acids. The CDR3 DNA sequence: TGTGCCAGCACCTTTCTAAGGCGGCAAATGAACACTGAAGCTTTCTTT. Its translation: CASTFLRRQMNTEAFF.

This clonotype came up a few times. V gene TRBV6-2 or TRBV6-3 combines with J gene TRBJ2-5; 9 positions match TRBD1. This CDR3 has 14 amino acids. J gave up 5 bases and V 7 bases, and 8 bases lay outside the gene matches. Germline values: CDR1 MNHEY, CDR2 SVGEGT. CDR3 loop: CASKLDRGTETQYF. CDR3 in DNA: TGTGCCAGCAAATTGGACAGGGGAACCGAGACCCAGTACTTC.

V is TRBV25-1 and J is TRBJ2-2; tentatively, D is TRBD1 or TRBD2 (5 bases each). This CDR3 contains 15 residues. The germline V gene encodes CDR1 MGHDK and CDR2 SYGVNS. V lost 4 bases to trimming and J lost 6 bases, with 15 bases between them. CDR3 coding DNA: TGTGCCAGCAGTGGGGACCGGGGACCAGCCGGGGAGCTGTTTTTT. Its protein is CASSGDRGPAGELFF.

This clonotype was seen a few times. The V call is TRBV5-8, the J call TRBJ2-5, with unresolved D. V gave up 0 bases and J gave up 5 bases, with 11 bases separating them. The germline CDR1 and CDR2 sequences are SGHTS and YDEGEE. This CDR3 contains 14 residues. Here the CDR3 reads CASSLANGGETQYF. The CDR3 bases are TGTGCCAGCAGCTTGGCCAACGGTGGGGAGACCCAGTACTTC.

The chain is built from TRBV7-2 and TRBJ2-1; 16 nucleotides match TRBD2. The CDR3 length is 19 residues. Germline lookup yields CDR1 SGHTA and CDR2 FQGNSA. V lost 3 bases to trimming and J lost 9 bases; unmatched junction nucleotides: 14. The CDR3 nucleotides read TGTGCCAGCAGCTTTCCCCCGGGACTAGCGGGGGGGCAGGGGAGTGAGCAGTTCTTC. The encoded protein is CASSFPPGLAGGQGSEQFF.

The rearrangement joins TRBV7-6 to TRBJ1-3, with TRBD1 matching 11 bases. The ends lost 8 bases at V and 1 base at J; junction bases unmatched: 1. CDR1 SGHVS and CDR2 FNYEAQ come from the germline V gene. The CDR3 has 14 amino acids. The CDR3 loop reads CASGQGASGNTIYF. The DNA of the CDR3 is TGTGCCAGCGGACAGGGGGCATCTGGAAACACCATATATTTT.

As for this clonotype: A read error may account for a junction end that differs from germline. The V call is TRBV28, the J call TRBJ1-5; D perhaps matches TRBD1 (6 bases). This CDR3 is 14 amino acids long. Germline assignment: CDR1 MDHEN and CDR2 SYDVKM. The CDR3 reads CASHSREGGQLQHF. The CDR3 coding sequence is TGTGCCAGCCATTCCAGGGAAGGAGGACAGCTCCAGCATTTT.

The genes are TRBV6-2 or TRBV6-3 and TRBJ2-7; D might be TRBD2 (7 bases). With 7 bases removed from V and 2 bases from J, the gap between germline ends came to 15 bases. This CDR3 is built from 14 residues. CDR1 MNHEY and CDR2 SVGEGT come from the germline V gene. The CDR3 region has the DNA TGTGCCAGCACCCAACGGGGGGCGACCTACGAGCAGTACTTC. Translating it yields CASTQRGATYEQYF.

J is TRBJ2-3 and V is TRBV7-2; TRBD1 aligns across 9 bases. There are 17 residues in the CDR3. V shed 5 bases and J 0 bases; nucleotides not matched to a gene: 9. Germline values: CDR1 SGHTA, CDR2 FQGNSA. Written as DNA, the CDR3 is TGTGCCAGCAGCAGAAGGCCGACAGGGGGGAGCACAGATACGCAGTATTTT. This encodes CASSRRPTGGSTDTQYF.